This record covers a single T cell receptor (beta chain). Its antigen is as yet unknown. Other DNA sequences from this sample encode an identical CDR3 as well. The sample originates from a study of shared clonotypes between healthy human individuals. The run depth of the assay was deep. Authors' methods: Owing to the provision of junction-only sequences devoid of quality scores by immunoSEQ, filtering differed. Generated by immunoSEQ multiplex PCR, the TCRdb table keeps only in-frame clones and is missing some. V and J calls and clone size are given by that table; D and trimming were obtained from the DNA. Of over 2 million clones listed, roughly 90% were seen once; the top ten hold 0.3% to 0.45%. Broader study findings: The genetic and exposure-history diversity represented was limited by few donors. What naive subsets generally showed was a larger estimated richness than memory subsets showed.

The CDR3 extends over 14 amino acids. CDR1 SGHRS and CDR2 YFSETQ come from the germline V gene. Trimming cost V 0 bases and J 4 bases; bases outside gene matches: 3. This receptor was obtained from a man in his late teens or twenties in good health. Some clones in this sample may be carry-over from other donors' samples. The gene calls are TRBV5-1 and TRBJ1-2, with 7 bases fitting TRBD1. Source material: naive CD4+ T cells from PBMCs. Documented subset: CD45RA+ positively selected. The CDR3 DNA follows: TGCGCCAGCAGCTTGGAGGCAGGGGGCTATGGCTACACCTTC. Amino acid sequence: CASSLEAGGYGYTF.